One and the same sample provided the 26 T cell receptor beta chains below, sequenced in a study of shared clonotypes between healthy human individuals (dated by TCRdb to about 2020). The receptor library was made with the immunoSEQ multiplex PCR assay. TCRdb holds this immuneACCESS table with in-frame rearrangements only. Some clones are missing; in checked studies, unresolved V genes explain under half, and the rest has no known cause. Present in this sample are 2 million to 2.5 million clones, around 93% of which were seen just once. Around 0.4% of the sample is in the top ten clones. Sequencing was done on a sample of naive CD4+ T cells from PBMCs. The cell subset or site label, read with the paper, signifies: CD45RA+ positively selected. The receptors were sampled from a man between 18 and 29 years old in good health. Some clones in this sample may be carry-over from other donors' samples.

The chain recombines TRBV7-9 with TRBJ1-1; D is undetermined. V was pared by 5 bases and J by 4 bases, with 17 bases between. The germline V gene has CDR1 SEHNR and CDR2 FQNEAQ (reference sequence). CDR3 length equals 15 residues. The CDR3 sequence: CASSPQGPVSTEAFF. In nucleotides, the CDR3 is TGTGCCAGCAGCCCACAAGGTCCCGTCAGCACTGAAGCTTTCTTT.

The chain couples TRBV28 to TRBJ2-1; 12 positions match TRBD2. The CDR3 has 16 amino acids. Germline CDR1 and CDR2: MDHEN and SYDVKM. Trimming at V came to 4 bases and at J to 3 bases, leaving 4 bases not matched to a gene. The CDR3 nucleotides read TGTGCCAGCAGTTCCAGGACTAGCGGGGACTACAATGAGCAGTTCTTC. Protein product: CASSSRTSGDYNEQFF.

The gene calls are TRBV28 and TRBJ2-1; 7 nucleotides align to TRBD2. With 6 bases clipped from V and 3 bases from J, the junction kept 2 bases outside the gene matches. From germline, CDR1 is MDHEN and CDR2 SYDVKM. CDR3 length: 13 residues. The CDR3 sequence is CASRGRGYNEQFF. The DNA of the CDR3 is TGTGCCAGCAGGGGGAGGGGCTACAATGAGCAGTTCTTC. The variable domain in full, with the rest retrieved from reference TRBV28 and TRBJ2-1, is DVKVTQSSRYLVKRTGEKVFLECVQDMDHENMFWYRQDPGLGLRLIYFSYDVKMKEKGDIPEGYSVSREKKERFSLILESASTNQTSMYLCASRGRGYNEQFFGPGTRLTVL.

This clone was observed a single time. This rearrangement joins TRBV4-1 to TRBJ2-1; TRBD1 might be the D (6 bases). This CDR3 comprises 15 residues. Germline CDR1 is MGHRA and CDR2 is YSYEKL. The ends were cut back, 1 base at V and 10 bases at J, with 17 bases in the middle. Written as DNA, the CDR3 is TGCGCCAGCAGCCAAGTGGGGGCAAAGGGAAGGGAGCAGTTCTTC. This encodes CASSQVGAKGREQFF.

This chain uses TRBV7-3 with TRBJ2-1; possibly TRBD2 for D (6 bases). Trimming cost V 2 bases and J 6 bases, with 14 bases left between them. Germline V gives CDR1 SGHTA, CDR2 FQGTGA. CDR3 length equals 15 residues. CDR3 nucleotide sequence: TGTGCCAGCAGCTTACCTAGACTAGACCGCAATGAGCAGTTCTTC. This encodes CASSLPRLDRNEQFF.

The chain recombines TRBV7-2 with TRBJ2-3; no firm D call. Germline CDR1 and CDR2: SGHTA and FQGNSA. V shed 5 bases and J shed 2 bases, with 14 bases lying between them. This CDR3 is 15 amino acids long. CDR3 DNA sequence: TGTGCCAGCAGCGCAGGCCTTCTCTACACAGATACGCAGTATTTT. Translation gives CASSAGLLYTDTQYF.

This chain connects TRBV29-1 to TRBJ1-5; TRBD1 matches at 11 bases. Germline values: CDR1 SQVTM, CDR2 ANQGSEA. The CDR3 runs 16 residues. The J segment lost 1 base and the V segment lost 6 bases, leaving 8 bases of the junction unmatched. The CDR3 sequence is CSVAPGTGGSNQPQHF. The CDR3 DNA follows: TGCAGCGTCGCCCCCGGGACAGGGGGGAGCAATCAGCCCCAGCATTTT. The full variable domain, completed using reference TRBV29-1 and TRBJ1-5, is SAVISQKPSRDICQRGTSLTIQCQVDSQVTMMFWYRQQPGQSLTLIATANQGSEATYESGFVIDKFPISRPNLTFSTLTVSNMSPEDSSIYLCSVAPGTGGSNQPQHFGDGTRLSIL.

The chain recombines TRBV27 with TRBJ1-2; possibly TRBD1 for D (5 bases). The CDR3 contains 14 residues. Trimming took off 8 bases at V and 4 bases at J, with 17 bases between the two ends. Germline V lookup: CDR1 MNHEY, CDR2 SMNVEV (reference sequence). The CDR3: CASFGLGGSYGYTF. The CDR3 coding sequence is TGTGCCAGCTTTGGCCTTGGGGGAAGCTATGGCTACACCTTC.

V usage is TRBV29-1 and J usage is TRBJ2-3, with TRBD2 identical over 7 bases. The CDR3 contains 15 residues. V lost 4 bases, J lost 0 bases, and 7 bases stayed unmatched. Germline-derived CDR1 and CDR2 are SQVTM and ANQGSEA. This CDR3 reads CSVGPPSGSTDTQYF. CDR3 DNA: TGCAGCGTTGGCCCTCCTAGCGGCAGCACAGATACGCAGTATTTT.

In the case of this clone: Different DNA sequences within this sample yield the same CDR3. This chain joins TRBV28 and TRBJ1-1, with D perhaps matching TRBD1 (6 bases). This CDR3 contains 12 residues. V dropped 3 bases and J dropped 5 bases, with 7 bases sitting between them. Germline loops: CDR1 MDHEN, CDR2 SYDVKM. The CDR3 region has the DNA TGTGCCAGCAGTTTTCAGGGGACTGAAGCTTTCTTT. Its protein is CASSFQGTEAFF.

The rearrangement joins TRBV5-1 to TRBJ2-1; D possibly corresponds to TRBD1 (5 bases). Germline CDR1 and CDR2: SGHRS and YFSETQ. CDR3 length equals 14 residues. V lost 0 bases and J 9 bases, leaving 13 bases between the germline ends. The CDR3 protein is CASSLAPGSSEQFF. The CDR3 DNA reads TGCGCCAGCAGCTTGGCACCAGGGTCGAGTGAGCAGTTCTTC.

The gene calls are TRBV30 and TRBJ2-5; 7 nucleotides line up with TRBD1. CDR3 length: 13 amino acids. With V trimmed by 2 bases and J by 2 bases, 2 bases remained unmatched. The germline CDR1 and CDR2 sequences are GTSNPN and SVGIG (reference sequence). The CDR3 sequence: CAWSKQGQETQYF. CDR3 bases: TGTGCCTGGAGTAAACAGGGGCAAGAGACCCAGTACTTC.

For this clone: In the same sample, other DNA sequences code for this CDR3. The chain combines TRBV11-3 with TRBJ2-7, with 7 bases fitting TRBD1. The CDR3 consists of 15 residues. The germline V gene has CDR1 SGHNT and CDR2 YENEEA. J was trimmed by 1 base and V by 1 base; bases with no gene match: 4. CDR3 coding DNA: TGTGCCAGCAGCTTAGGACAGGGTAATTCCTACGAGCAGTACTTC. Encoded protein: CASSLGQGNSYEQYF.

The rearrangement links TRBV19 to TRBJ1-1; D might be TRBD1 (6 bases). Trimming cost V 5 bases and J 3 bases, with 10 bases left between them. The germline V gene encodes CDR1 LNHDA and CDR2 SQIVND (reference sequence). CDR3 length equals 13 residues. The DNA of the CDR3 is TGTGCCAGTAGTTTCGACAGGCACACTGAAGCTTTCTTT. As protein: CASSFDRHTEAFF. Together with reference TRBV19 and TRBJ1-1, the CDR3 gives the full variable domain: DGGITQSPKYLFRKEGQNVTLSCEQNLNHDAMYWYRQDPGQGLRLIYYSQIVNDFQKGDIAEGYSVSREKKESFPLTVTSAQKNPTAFYLCASSFDRHTEAFFGQGTRLTVV.

V and J are TRBV28 and TRBJ1-1; D ambiguous. Trimming cost V 4 bases and J 0 bases, with 15 bases left between them. This CDR3 is 16 amino acids long. CDR1 MDHEN and CDR2 SYDVKM come from the germline V gene. The CDR3 region is CASSSHGRNMNTEAFF. CDR3 in DNA: TGTGCCAGCAGTTCTCATGGAAGGAATATGAACACTGAAGCTTTCTTT.

V and J are TRBV6-1 and TRBJ1-1, with D possibly matching TRBD1 (6 bases). Trimming stripped 5 bases from V and 4 bases from J, with 14 bases between. Germline assignment: CDR1 MNHNS and CDR2 SASEGT. This CDR3 is built from 14 residues. The DNA of the CDR3 is TGTGCCAGCAGTAATGCGAGGGGGGGCACTGAAGCTTTCTTT. Amino acids: CASSNARGGTEAFF.

Only a few counts were recorded for this clone. The chain recombines TRBV28 with TRBJ1-5, with D maybe TRBD1 (5 bases). Germline loops: CDR1 MDHEN, CDR2 SYDVKM. V lost 5 bases and J lost 6, with 20 bases in between. This CDR3 contains 16 residues. CDR3 sequence reads: CASSVAGQGGSQPQHF. CDR3 DNA: TGTGCCAGCAGTGTCGCCGGTCAGGGCGGCTCTCAGCCCCAGCATTTT. Full variable domain (rest looked up from reference TRBV28 and TRBJ1-5): DVKVTQSSRYLVKRTGEKVFLECVQDMDHENMFWYRQDPGLGLRLIYFSYDVKMKEKGDIPEGYSVSREKKERFSLILESASTNQTSMYLCASSVAGQGGSQPQHFGDGTRLSIL.

The chain combines TRBV30 with TRBJ2-3; 10 bases match TRBD2. V gave up 6 bases and J gave up 4 bases; unmatched junction bases: 13. Germline-derived CDR1 and CDR2 are GTSNPN and SVGIG (reference sequence). The CDR3 runs 16 residues. CDR3 amino acids: CACKRRLAGVSDTQYF. CDR3 DNA: TGTGCCTGCAAAAGGCGGCTAGCGGGAGTATCAGATACGCAGTATTTT.

This clone came up a few times. The chain combines TRBV18 with TRBJ1-4; TRBD1 agrees at 7 bases. CDR1 is KGHSH and CDR2 is LQKENI in the germline V gene. There are 14 residues in the CDR3. V dropped 4 bases and J dropped 8; count of bases not matched to a gene: 7. The CDR3 sequence is CASSLNRGSEKLFF. The DNA for the CDR3 is TGTGCCAGCTCACTAAACAGGGGATCAGAAAAACTGTTTTTT.

The chain combines TRBV18 with TRBJ1-1; a possible D gene is TRBD1 (6 bases). V was clipped by 1 base and J by 2 bases, with 23 bases between them. Germline V gene sequence: CDR1 KGHSH, CDR2 LQKENI. CDR3 length: 19 residues. Here the CDR3 DNA reads TGTGCCAGCTCACCACGGGACACCTATTCGAAAAGGGGAAACACTGAAGCTTTCTTT. Protein sequence: CASSPRDTYSKRGNTEAFF.

The genes are TRBV7-3 and TRBJ2-1, with a tentative D call TRBD2 (6 bases). Germline V gene lookup returns CDR1 SGHTA and CDR2 FQGTGA. CDR3 length: 12 amino acids. V shed 5 bases and J shed 9 bases, with 11 bases lying between them. The CDR3 loop reads CASSPLGGEQFF. CDR3 DNA sequence: TGTGCCAGCAGCCCCCTGGGGGGTGAGCAGTTCTTC.

The chain carries TRBV2 and TRBJ2-5; 13 nucleotides match TRBD2. V lost 4 bases, J lost 5 bases, and 4 bases stayed unmatched. In germline, CDR1 is SNHLY, CDR2 FYNNEI. This CDR3 has 15 residues. The CDR3 protein is CASSVKLAGGETQYF. In DNA, the CDR3 is TGTGCCAGCAGTGTAAAACTAGCGGGAGGGGAGACCCAGTACTTC.

The rearrangement uses TRBV11-3 and TRBJ2-7, with 10 positions matching TRBD1. CDR3 size: 15 residues. With V trimmed by 5 bases and J by 3 bases, 7 bases remained unmatched. Germline CDR1 reads SGHNT; CDR2 reads YENEEA. The DNA for the CDR3 is TGTGCCAGCAGCCAATGGACAGGGGGTGGCTACGAGCAGTACTTC. It translates to CASSQWTGGGYEQYF.

In DNA, the CDR3 is TGCGCCAGCAGCCAGACAGGGGGATTGAACACTGAAGCTTTCTTT. The encoded protein is CASSQTGGLNTEAFF. The chain joins TRBV4-1 to TRBJ1-1; 9 positions match TRBD1. CDR1 and CDR2 from the germline V gene are MGHRA and YSYEKL. This CDR3 contains 15 residues. With 3 bases clipped from V and 0 bases from J, the junction kept 2 bases outside the gene matches.

The chain employs TRBV18 and TRBJ2-7, with D perhaps TRBD1 or TRBD2 (5 bases each). The CDR3 length is 17 residues. CDR1 and CDR2 from the germline V gene are KGHSH and LQKENI. The V and J ends lost 3 bases and 0 bases respectively, with 18 bases between them. CDR3 bases: TGTGCCAGCTCACCCCCTACGGGGCGTAGTGCCTCCTACGAGCAGTACTTC. This gives the protein CASSPPTGRSASYEQYF.

This clone was detected only once. The sample has other DNA sequences that encode this CDR3 too. J is TRBJ2-3 and V is TRBV7-3; D may be TRBD1 (6 bases). Germline V gene lookup returns CDR1 SGHTA and CDR2 FQGTGA. Trimming took 5 bases from V and 0 from J, leaving 9 bases between them. The CDR3 runs 14 residues. The CDR3 region is CASSPGASTDTQYF. For the CDR3, the DNA is TGTGCCAGCAGCCCAGGGGCTAGCACAGATACGCAGTATTTT.